This T cell receptor (beta chain) was sequenced for a study of cytomegalovirus exposure and HLA in healthy donors. Study-wide results and caveats: Specificity of a few CMV-associated chains for CMV antigens was verified in vitro.

V lost 5 bases and J 0 bases, leaving 5 bases between the germline ends. The germline V gene has CDR1 SGHRS and CDR2 YFSETQ. This CDR3 has 12 residues. TCRdb's table, derived via immunoSEQ multiplex PCR, lists solely in-frame clones and lacks some. The table has under 150,000 clones, approximately 86% seen once. This clone was seen once. No antigen is known for it. The rearrangement links TRBV5-1 to TRBJ2-5; D uncertain. This receptor was taken from a man younger than 30 in good health and CMV-seropositive. Sequenced: PBMCs. CDR3 sequence (DNA): TGCGCCAGCAGGAGAGACCAAGAGACCCAGTACTTC. Protein sequence: CASRRDQETQYF.